The 21 T cell receptor beta chains below all came from one sample that was sequenced in a study of cytomegalovirus exposure and HLA in healthy donors. PCR was performed using 60 Vbeta and 13 Jbeta primers. Data came from immunoSEQ multiplex PCR; TCRdb stores just in-frame clones and leaves some out. Seen here are 150,000 to 200,000 clones, 81% observed once, and the top ten hold around 3.7%. The sequenced material came from PBMCs. The receptor source for this set is a middle-aged man in good health and CMV-seropositive.

The rearrangement joins TRBV4-3 to TRBJ1-1, with D possibly being TRBD1 (5 bases). The CDR3 has 15 residues. The V gene lost 0 bases and the J gene lost 4 bases, with 12 bases spanning the gap. CDR1 is LGHNA and CDR2 is YSLEER in the germline V gene. In DNA form, the CDR3 reads TGCGCCAGCAGCCAAGATCGGCAGGGTTTCACTGAAGCTTTCTTT. Translating it yields CASSQDRQGFTEAFF.

This clone was seen only a few times. The gene calls are TRBV11-3 and TRBJ2-7; 9 bases are a match to TRBD1. CDR1 and CDR2 from the germline V gene are SGHNT and YENEEA. This CDR3 comprises 15 residues. Trimming cost V 4 bases and J 3 bases; bases outside gene matches: 7. For the CDR3, the DNA is TGTGCCAGCAGCTGGAGGACAGGGGAAAACTACGAGCAGTACTTC. It specifies CASSWRTGENYEQYF. Full variable domain (rest looked up from reference TRBV11-3 and TRBJ2-7): EAGVVQSPRYKIIEKKQPVAFWCNPISGHNTLYWYLQNLGQGPELLIRYENEEAVDDSQLPKDRFSAERLKGVDSTLKIQPAELGDSAVYLCASSWRTGENYEQYFGPGTRLTVT.

This chain uses TRBV10-3 with TRBJ1-2, with a weak D call TRBD1 (5 bases). The CDR3 extends over 13 amino acids. V lost 0 bases and J 5 bases, leaving 7 bases between the germline ends. Per germline, CDR1 ENHRY and CDR2 SYGVKD. The CDR3 DNA sequence: TGTGCCATCAGTGAGTCAAGGGGTTATGGCTACACCTTC. It specifies CAISESRGYGYTF.

V gene TRBV27 combines with J gene TRBJ2-1, with TRBD2 matching over 7 bases. The germline V gene has CDR1 MNHEY and CDR2 SMNVEV (reference sequence). Unmatched junction bases numbered 10, after V lost 2 bases and J lost 9 bases. The CDR3 totals 15 residues. The CDR3 coding sequence is TGTGCCAGCAGTTTACTCGCGGGAGTAATAAGTGAGCAGTTCTTC. It encodes CASSLLAGVISEQFF.

Notes on this clone: At one end, the junction sequence differs from germline, possibly due to a read error. This sequence joins TRBV5-3 and TRBJ1-1; tentatively, D is TRBD1 (5 bases). TRBV5-3 counts as an open reading frame of uncertain function. This CDR3 is built from 14 residues. CDR3 sequence: CASSLGPGVLEAFF. The CDR3 DNA follows: TGTGCCAGCAGCTTGGGGCCAGGTGTCCTGGAAGCTTTCTTT.

There are a few counts of this clone. This chain connects TRBV28 to TRBJ2-3; D may be TRBD1 (6 bases). The CDR3 extends over 15 amino acids. Trimming took off 5 bases at V and 2 bases at J, with 14 bases between the two ends. Germline-derived CDR1 and CDR2 are MDHEN and SYDVKM. CDR3 residues: CASSPPTGLTDTQYF. The CDR3 DNA reads TGTGCCAGCAGTCCCCCGACAGGCCTCACAGATACGCAGTATTTT.

This chain joins TRBV21-1 and TRBJ1-6; the table gives TRBD1 as D, unverified against the DNA. TRBV21-1 is noted as a pseudogene. There are 14 residues in the CDR3. In nucleotides, the CDR3 is TGTGCCAGCACCCGGGACAGCCTTAATTCACCCCTCCACTTT. Translating gives CASTRDSLNSPLHF.

This sequence joins TRBV7-2 and TRBJ2-4; 7 nucleotides match TRBD2. Germline V gene data show CDR1 as SGHTA and CDR2 as FQGNSA. This CDR3 contains 15 residues. The junction had 1 base not matched to a gene; V was cut back by 0 bases and J by 2 bases. The CDR3 DNA reads as TGTGCCAGCAGCTTAGCGGGGGGGACCAAAAACATTCAGTACTTC. Residues: CASSLAGGTKNIQYF.

The chain links TRBV6-1 to TRBJ2-7; D remains ambiguous. This CDR3 has 14 amino acids. CDR1 and CDR2 from the germline V gene are MNHNS and SASEGT. The V gene lost 4 bases and the J gene lost 2 bases, with 12 bases spanning the gap. DNA of the CDR3: TGTGCCAGCAGTGCCTTGTCGAGAACCTACGAGCAGTACTTC. As protein: CASSALSRTYEQYF.

The CDR3 bases are TGTGCCAGCAGCGTAGCTACATCGGTGAAGGGGGTCCCCGGGGAGCTGTTTTTT. Translating gives CASSVATSVKGVPGELFF. V gene TRBV9 combines with J gene TRBJ2-2, with D possibly being TRBD1 (6 bases). CDR3 length: 18 residues. With 0 bases removed from V and 6 bases from J, the gap between germline ends came to 21 bases. Germline V lookup: CDR1 SGDLS, CDR2 YYNGEE.

This chain uses TRBV19 with TRBJ2-2; the D is unclear. CDR1 is LNHDA and CDR2 is SQIVND in the germline V gene (reference sequence). CDR3 size: 15 residues. The V and J ends lost 1 base and 3 bases respectively, with 9 bases between them. This CDR3 is CASSIVPGHTGELFF. The CDR3 DNA sequence: TGTGCCAGTAGTATAGTGCCAGGCCACACCGGGGAGCTGTTTTTT. The entire variable domain, with the rest obtained from reference TRBV19 and TRBJ2-2, is as follows: DGGITQSPKYLFRKEGQNVTLSCEQNLNHDAMYWYRQDPGQGLRLIYYSQIVNDFQKGDIAEGYSVSREKKESFPLTVTSAQKNPTAFYLCASSIVPGHTGELFFGEGSRLTVL.

This chain uses TRBV11-2 with TRBJ1-2; weak D call: TRBD1 (6 bases). Trimming took 3 bases from V and 4 from J, leaving 21 bases between them. The CDR3 runs 17 residues. Germline lookup yields CDR1 SGHAT and CDR2 FQNNGV. DNA of the CDR3: TGTGCCAGCAGCTTCACGGGGGGCCATGGGTGGGTCTATGGCTACACCTTC. The encoded protein is CASSFTGGHGWVYGYTF.

V and J are TRBV4-2 and TRBJ2-3; 15 nucleotides agree with TRBD2. Unmatched junction bases numbered 5, after V lost 0 bases and J lost 1 base. The germline V gene encodes CDR1 LGHNA and CDR2 YNFKEQ. The CDR3 has 19 residues. The CDR3: CASSQDGGLAGGRTDTQYF. DNA for the CDR3: TGTGCCAGCAGCCAAGATGGGGGACTAGCGGGAGGCCGCACAGATACGCAGTATTTT.

V and J are TRBV5-1 and TRBJ2-5, with TRBD1 matching over 7 bases. Germline values: CDR1 SGHRS, CDR2 YFSETQ. CDR3 length: 15 amino acids. The ends lost 1 base at V and 1 base at J; junction bases unmatched: 4. The CDR3 region is CASSLSAGGQETQYF. In nucleotides, the CDR3 is TGCGCCAGCAGCTTGTCGGCAGGGGGCCAAGAGACCCAGTACTTC. The whole variable domain, filled in from reference TRBV5-1 and TRBJ2-5, reads KAGVTQTPRYLIKTRGQQVTLSCSPISGHRSVSWYQQTPGQGLQFLFEYFSETQRNKGNFPGRFSGRQFSNSRSEMNVSTLELGDSALYLCASSLSAGGQETQYFGPGTRLLVL.

This chain links TRBV18 with TRBJ2-7, with 7 bases matching TRBD1. The CDR3 totals 14 residues. Germline V CDR1 and CDR2: KGHSH, LQKENI. The V and J ends lost 1 base and 3 bases, in that order; junction bases with no gene match: 3. CDR3 sequence (DNA): TGTGCCAGCTCACCACAGGGGACAGTCTACGAGCAGTACTTC. This codes for CASSPQGTVYEQYF.

The rearrangement joins TRBV7-8 to TRBJ2-1; maybe TRBD2 (7 bases). The germline CDR1 and CDR2 sequences are SGHVS and FQNEAQ. The V end lost 7 bases, the J end lost 7 bases, and 20 bases lay between the germline ends. The CDR3 spans 15 residues. The chain's CDR3 is CASTFEWGGRNEQFF. The CDR3 region has the DNA TGTGCCAGCACCTTCGAGTGGGGGGGCCGAAATGAGCAGTTCTTC.

The V and J genes are TRBV29-1 and TRBJ2-5, with D possibly TRBD1 on 5 matching bases. The V and J ends lost 1 base and 2 bases respectively, with 11 bases between them. This CDR3 spans 14 amino acids. The germline gives CDR1 SQVTM, CDR2 ANQGSEA. CDR3: CSVEVGAKQETQYF. In DNA, the CDR3 is TGCAGCGTTGAAGTTGGGGCGAAGCAAGAGACCCAGTACTTC.

This clone came up a few times. The chain combines TRBV2 with TRBJ1-6; perhaps TRBD1 as D (5 bases). Germline lookup yields CDR1 SNHLY and CDR2 FYNNEI. The CDR3 is 16 amino acids. The V end lost 5 bases, the J end lost 9 bases, and 20 bases lay between the germline ends. The CDR3 bases are TGTGCCAGCAGTCGGGAGGAGGGGCAATTTGGTTCACCCCTCCACTTT. Its protein product is CASSREEGQFGSPLHF.

V is TRBV19 and J is TRBJ2-3; perhaps TRBD2 as D (5 bases). V dropped 7 bases and J dropped 6 bases, with 14 bases sitting between them. Germline V gene lookup returns CDR1 LNHDA and CDR2 SQIVND (reference sequence). The CDR3 sequence is 13 residues long. The DNA of the CDR3 is TGTGCCAGTAAGGAGGCTAGCAGCGATACGCAGTATTTT. It encodes CASKEASSDTQYF.

This chain links TRBV5-1 with TRBJ2-2; 9 bases line up with TRBD1. The junction had 13 bases not matched to a gene; V was cut back by 3 bases and J by 7 bases. CDR3 length: 17 residues. CDR1 is SGHRS and CDR2 is YFSETQ in the germline V gene. As DNA, the CDR3 is TGCGCCAGCAGCTCGAACGCGCCGGGACAGGGCCGCGGGGAGCTGTTTTTT. It is translated as CASSSNAPGQGRGELFF.

This rearrangement joins TRBV2 to TRBJ2-1; a possible D gene is TRBD1 (6 bases). This CDR3 is 15 amino acids long. The V gene lost 2 bases and the J gene lost 5 bases, with 13 bases spanning the gap. Germline-derived CDR1 and CDR2 are SNHLY and FYNNEI. The CDR3 DNA reads as TGTGCCAGCAGTGAAATCTGGGACATAAACAATGAGCAGTTCTTC. Amino acid sequence: CASSEIWDINNEQFF.